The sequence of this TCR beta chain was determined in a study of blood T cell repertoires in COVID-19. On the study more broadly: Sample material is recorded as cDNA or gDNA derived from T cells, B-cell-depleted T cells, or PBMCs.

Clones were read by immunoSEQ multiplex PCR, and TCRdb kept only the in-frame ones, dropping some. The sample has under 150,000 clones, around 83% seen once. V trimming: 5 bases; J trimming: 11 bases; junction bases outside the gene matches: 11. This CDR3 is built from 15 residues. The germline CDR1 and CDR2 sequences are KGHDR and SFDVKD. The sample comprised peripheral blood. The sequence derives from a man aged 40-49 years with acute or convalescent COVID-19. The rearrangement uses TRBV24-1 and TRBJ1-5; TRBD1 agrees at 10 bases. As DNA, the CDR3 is TGTGCCACCAGTGCCCGGACAGGGGGGATTCAAGCCCAGCATTTT. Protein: CATSARTGGIQAQHF.